The source of this T cell receptor (beta chain) is a study of blood T cells in healthy people across ages. Primed by a sample-barcoded 5' primer and a J-beta primer mix, a second PCR proceeded for 7 to 11 cycles. A single record per CDR3 protein comes from TCRdb applying MiXCR to the 5' RACE reads. The sample consists of around 800,000 distinct CDR3 sequences, around a quarter of them appearing once. These data are also associated with another study on T cells of mothers and their children.

Source material: blood. The TCR originated in a boy aged 5 to 17 in good health.

The CDR3 protein is CASSTVGDYGYTF. The CDR3 DNA reads as TGCGCCAGCAGTACAGTGGGAGACTATGGCTACACCTTC. The chain has TRBV5-1 and TRBJ1-2; D unclear. Germline CDR1 is SGHRS and CDR2 is YFSETQ. CDR3 length: 13 residues. V was clipped by 5 bases and J by 3 bases, with 11 bases between them.